The clone carrying this TCR beta chain was found once. This entry comes from a study of technical replicates of blood from several donors. Here immunoSEQ multiplex PCR was the method, and the copy in TCRdb shows in-frame clones only, minus some. This sample yields over 55,000 clones, of which around nine tenths are seen a single time; 5% to 5.5% belongs to the top ten. The sequenced sample was PBMCs. The origin of this receptor is a human donor in good health. Some clones in this sample may be carry-over from other donors' samples.

The CDR3 here is CASRQTSLSPLHF. In DNA, the CDR3 is TGTGCCAGCAGGCAGACAAGCCTTTCACCCCTCCACTTT. The V gene is TRBV6-5, the J gene TRBJ1-6, with D unresolved. The germline V and J ends were trimmed by 6 bases and 9 bases, with 12 bases remaining between them. Germline assignment: CDR1 MNHEY and CDR2 SVGAGI. The length of the CDR3 is 13 residues.